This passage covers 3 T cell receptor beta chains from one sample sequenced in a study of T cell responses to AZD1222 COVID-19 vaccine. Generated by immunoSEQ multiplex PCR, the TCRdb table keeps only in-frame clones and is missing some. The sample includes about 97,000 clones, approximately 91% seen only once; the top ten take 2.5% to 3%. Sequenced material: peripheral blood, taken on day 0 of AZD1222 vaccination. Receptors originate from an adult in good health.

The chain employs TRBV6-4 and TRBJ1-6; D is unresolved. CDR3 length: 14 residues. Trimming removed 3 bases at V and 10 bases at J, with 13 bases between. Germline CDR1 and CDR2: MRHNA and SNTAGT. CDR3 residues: CASSDGWSGSPLHF. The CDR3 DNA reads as TGTGCCAGCAGTGATGGTTGGAGCGGATCACCCCTCCACTTT.

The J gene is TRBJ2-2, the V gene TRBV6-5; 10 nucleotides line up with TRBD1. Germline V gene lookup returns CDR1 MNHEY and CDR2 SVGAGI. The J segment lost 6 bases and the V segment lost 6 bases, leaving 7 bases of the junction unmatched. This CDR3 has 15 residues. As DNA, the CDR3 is TGTGCCAGCAGCCCGGGACAGGGGATCGCCGGGGAGCTGTTTTTT. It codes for CASSPGQGIAGELFF.

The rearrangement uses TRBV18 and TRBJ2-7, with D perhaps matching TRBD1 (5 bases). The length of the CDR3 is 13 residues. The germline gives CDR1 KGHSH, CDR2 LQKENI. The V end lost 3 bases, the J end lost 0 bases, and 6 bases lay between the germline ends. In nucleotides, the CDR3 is TGTGCCAGCTCACCTGGGGCCTCCTACGAGCAGTACTTC. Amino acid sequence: CASSPGASYEQYF. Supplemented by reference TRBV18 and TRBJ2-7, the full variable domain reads NAGVMQNPRHLVRRRGQEARLRCSPMKGHSHVYWYRQLPEEGLKFMVYLQKENIIDESGMPKERFSAEFPKEGPSILRIQQVVRGDSAAYFCASSPGASYEQYFGPGTRLTVT.